The entry below gives a single T cell receptor beta chain sequence along with its context. The antigen is not known. CDR3 length equals 16 residues. Germline CDR1 reads DFQATT; CDR2 reads SNEGSKA (reference sequence). Trimming removed 2 bases at V and 5 bases at J, with 19 bases between. This specimen belongs to a study of T cells after yellow fever vaccination. Study-wide results and limits: It was the secondary response that reached its peak faster, day 5 versus 15, but it was weaker. From the bulk population, abundant clonotypes could contaminate and appear within FACS-sorted repertoires.

TCRdb used MiXCR to reprocess the 5' RACE reads, holding one entry per CDR3 protein. The sample consists of approximately 550,000 distinct CDR3 sequences, 13% of them appearing once. The rearrangement uses TRBV20-1 and TRBJ2-1; the D is unclear. This receptor was identified in a man aged 30-40 years who received the YFV17D yellow fever vaccine. The sequenced sample was PBMCs, obtained on the day of the yellow fever booster vaccination. As DNA, the CDR3 is TGCAGTGCTAGATCCCCTGGGCGTCCCCTGGACAATGAGCAGTTCTTC. Protein product: CSARSPGRPLDNEQFF.